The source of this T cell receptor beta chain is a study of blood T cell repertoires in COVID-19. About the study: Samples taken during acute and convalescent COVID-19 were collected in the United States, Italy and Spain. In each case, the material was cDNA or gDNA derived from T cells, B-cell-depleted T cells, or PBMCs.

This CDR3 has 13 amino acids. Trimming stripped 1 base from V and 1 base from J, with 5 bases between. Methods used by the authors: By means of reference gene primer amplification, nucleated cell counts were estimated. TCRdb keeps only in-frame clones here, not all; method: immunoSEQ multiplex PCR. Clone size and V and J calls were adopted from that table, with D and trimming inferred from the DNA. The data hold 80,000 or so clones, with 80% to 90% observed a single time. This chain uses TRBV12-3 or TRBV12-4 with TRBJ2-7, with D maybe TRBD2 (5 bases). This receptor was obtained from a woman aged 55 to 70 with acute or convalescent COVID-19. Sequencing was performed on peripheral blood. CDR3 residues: CASSLGGSYEQYF. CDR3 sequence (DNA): TGTGCCAGCAGTTTAGGAGGGTCCTACGAGCAGTACTTC.